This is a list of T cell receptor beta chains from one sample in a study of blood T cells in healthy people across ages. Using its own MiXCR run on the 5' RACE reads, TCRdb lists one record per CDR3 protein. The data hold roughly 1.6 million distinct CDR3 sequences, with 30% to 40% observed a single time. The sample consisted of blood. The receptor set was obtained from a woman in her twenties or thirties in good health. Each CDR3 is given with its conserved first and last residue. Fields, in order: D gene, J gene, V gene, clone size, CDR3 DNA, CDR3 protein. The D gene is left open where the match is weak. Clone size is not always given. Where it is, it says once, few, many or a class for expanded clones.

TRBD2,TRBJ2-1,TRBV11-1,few,TGTGCCAGCAGCCGAGAAGCGGGAACTTTGCAGTTCTTC,CASSREAGTLQFF
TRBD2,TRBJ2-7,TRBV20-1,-,TGCAGTGCTCCCGGGACTAGAGGTCCCTACGAGCAGTACTTC,CSAPGTRGPYEQYF
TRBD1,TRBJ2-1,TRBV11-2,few,TGTGCCAGCAGCTCGCCACGACAGGGGGCCAATGAGCAGTTCTTC,CASSSPRQGANEQFF
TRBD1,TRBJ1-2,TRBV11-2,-,TGTGCCAGCGGGGGGCAGGGGGACTATGGCTACACCTTC,CASGGQGDYGYTF
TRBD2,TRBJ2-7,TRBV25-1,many,TGTGCCAGCAGTGAATATAAGGAGACTAGCGGGGCAAAGGTCCCCTACGAGCAGTACTTC,CASSEYKETSGAKVPYEQYF
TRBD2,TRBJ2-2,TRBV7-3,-,TGTGCCAGCAGCTTAGTCAGCGGGAGGGCCTCCGGGGAGCTGTTTTTT,CASSLVSGRASGELFF
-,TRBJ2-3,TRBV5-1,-,TGCGCCAGCAGCTTGGATGGGGGTGGCACTCCAGATACGCAGTATTTT,CASSLDGGGTPDTQYF
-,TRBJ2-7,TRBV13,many,TGTGCCAGCAGCTTAGGCCTCGGACTACCTTTCTCCTACGAGCAGTACTTC,CASSLGLGLPFSYEQYF
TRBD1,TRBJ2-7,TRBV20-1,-,TGCAGTGCTAGAGAAACCGGGACAGGGGTTTACGAGCAGTACTTC,CSARETGTGVYEQYF
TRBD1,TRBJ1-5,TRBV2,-,TGTGCCAGCAGTGTTTTTGGGACAGGTCTTCAGCCCCAGCATTTT,CASSVFGTGLQPQHF
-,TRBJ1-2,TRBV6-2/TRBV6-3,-,TGTGCCAGTTATTCGCACGGGACCTATGGCTACACCTTC,CASYSHGTYGYTF
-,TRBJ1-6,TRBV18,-,TGTGCCAGCTCACCAGTCGACAAGCGGCGCTCACCCCTCCACTTT,CASSPVDKRRSPLHF
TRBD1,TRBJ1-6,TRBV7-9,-,TGTGCCAGCAGCTTAGATAGCCCGACAGGGTACAATTCACCCCTCCACTTT,CASSLDSPTGYNSPLHF
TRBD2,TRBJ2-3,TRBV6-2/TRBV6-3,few,TGTGCCAGCAGTCGTCGGGGGGGTCCTAGCACAGATACGCAGTATTTT,CASSRRGGPSTDTQYF
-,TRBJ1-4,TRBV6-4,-,TGTGCCAGCAGTGACCCGGGCCAGGGGCTGGAGACTAATGAAAAACTGTTTTTT,CASSDPGQGLETNEKLFF
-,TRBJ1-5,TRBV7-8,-,TGTGCCAGCAGCTTAGGGCAGGGGCATAGCAATCAGCCCCAGCATTTT,CASSLGQGHSNQPQHF